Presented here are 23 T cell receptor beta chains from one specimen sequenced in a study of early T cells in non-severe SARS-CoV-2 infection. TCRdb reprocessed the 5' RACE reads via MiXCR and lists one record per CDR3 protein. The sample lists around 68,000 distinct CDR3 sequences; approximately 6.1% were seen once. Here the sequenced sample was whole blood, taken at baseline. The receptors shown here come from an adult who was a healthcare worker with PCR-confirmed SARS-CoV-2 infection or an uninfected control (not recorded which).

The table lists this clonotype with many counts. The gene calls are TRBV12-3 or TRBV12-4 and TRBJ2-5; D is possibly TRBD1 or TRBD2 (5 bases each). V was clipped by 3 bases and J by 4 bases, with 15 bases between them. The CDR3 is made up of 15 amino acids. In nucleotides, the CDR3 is TGTGCCAGCAGTTTCAGTGGCGGTGGGACAGAGACCCAGTACTTC. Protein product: CASSFSGGGTETQYF.

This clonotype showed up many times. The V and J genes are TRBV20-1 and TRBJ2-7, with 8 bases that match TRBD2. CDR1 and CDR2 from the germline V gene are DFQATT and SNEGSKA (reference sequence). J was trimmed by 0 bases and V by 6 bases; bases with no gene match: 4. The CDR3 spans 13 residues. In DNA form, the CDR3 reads TGCAGTGCCGGGGGGGACACCTCCTACGAGCAGTACTTC. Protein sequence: CSAGGDTSYEQYF.

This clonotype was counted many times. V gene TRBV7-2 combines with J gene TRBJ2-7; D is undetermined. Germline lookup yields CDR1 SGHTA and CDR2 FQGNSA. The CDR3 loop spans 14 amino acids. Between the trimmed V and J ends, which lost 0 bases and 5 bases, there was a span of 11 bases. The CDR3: CASSLARVVNEQYF. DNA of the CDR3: TGTGCCAGCAGCTTAGCTAGGGTTGTGAACGAGCAGTACTTC.

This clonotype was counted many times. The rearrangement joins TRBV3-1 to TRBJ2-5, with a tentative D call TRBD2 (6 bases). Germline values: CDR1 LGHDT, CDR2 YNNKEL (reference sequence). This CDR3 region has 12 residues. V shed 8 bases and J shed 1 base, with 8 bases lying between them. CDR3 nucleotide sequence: TGTGCCAGCCGTAGCGGCCAAGAGACCCAGTACTTC. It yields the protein CASRSGQETQYF.

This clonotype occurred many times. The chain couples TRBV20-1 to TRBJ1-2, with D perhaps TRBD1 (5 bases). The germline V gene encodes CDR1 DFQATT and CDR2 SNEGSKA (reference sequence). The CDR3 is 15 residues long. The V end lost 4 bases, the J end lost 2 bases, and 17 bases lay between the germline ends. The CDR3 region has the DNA TGCAGTGCTACCGGGGGTGGGACGGGGAACTATGGCTACACCTTC. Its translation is CSATGGGTGNYGYTF.

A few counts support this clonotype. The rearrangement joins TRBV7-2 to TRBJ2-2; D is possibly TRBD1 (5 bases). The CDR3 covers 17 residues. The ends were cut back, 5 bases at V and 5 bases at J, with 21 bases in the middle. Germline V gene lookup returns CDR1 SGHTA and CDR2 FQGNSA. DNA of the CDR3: TGTGCCAGCAGCCCTGGTGGGGCCCTCCCTCGGACCGGGGAGCTGTTTTTT. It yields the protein CASSPGGALPRTGELFF. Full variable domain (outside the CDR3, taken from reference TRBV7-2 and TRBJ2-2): GAGVSQSPSNKVTEKGKDVELRCDPISGHTALYWYRQSLGQGLEFLIYFQGNSAPDKSGLPSDRFSAERTGGSVSTLTIQRTQQEDSAVYLCASSPGGALPRTGELFFGEGSRLTVL.

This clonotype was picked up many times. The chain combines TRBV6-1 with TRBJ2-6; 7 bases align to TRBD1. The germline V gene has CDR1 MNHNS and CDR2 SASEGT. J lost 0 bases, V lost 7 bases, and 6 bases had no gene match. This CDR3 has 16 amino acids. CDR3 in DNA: TGTGCCAGCAACAGGGACAGTTACTCTGGGGCCAACGTCCTGACTTTC. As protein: CASNRDSYSGANVLTF.

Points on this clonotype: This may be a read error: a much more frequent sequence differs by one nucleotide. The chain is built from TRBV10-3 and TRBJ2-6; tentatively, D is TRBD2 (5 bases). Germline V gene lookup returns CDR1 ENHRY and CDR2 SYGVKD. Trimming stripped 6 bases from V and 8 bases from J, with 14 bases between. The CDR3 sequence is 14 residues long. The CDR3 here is CAIRPSTGTNVLTF. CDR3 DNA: TGTGCCATCAGACCGAGTACCGGGACCAACGTCCTGACTTTC.

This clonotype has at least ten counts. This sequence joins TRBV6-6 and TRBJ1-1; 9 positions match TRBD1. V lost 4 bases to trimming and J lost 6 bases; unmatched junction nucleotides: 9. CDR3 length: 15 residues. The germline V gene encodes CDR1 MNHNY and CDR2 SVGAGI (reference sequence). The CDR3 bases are TGTGCCAGCAGTTTACAGGGGGCATTCGGCGCTGAAGCTTTCTTT. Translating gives CASSLQGAFGAEAFF.

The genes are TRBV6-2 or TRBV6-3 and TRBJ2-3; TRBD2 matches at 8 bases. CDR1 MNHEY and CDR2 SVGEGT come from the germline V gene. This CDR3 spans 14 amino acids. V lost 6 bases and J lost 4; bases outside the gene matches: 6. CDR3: CASSLAGRADTQYF. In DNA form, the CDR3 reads TGTGCCAGCAGCTTAGCGGGACGGGCAGATACGCAGTATTTT.

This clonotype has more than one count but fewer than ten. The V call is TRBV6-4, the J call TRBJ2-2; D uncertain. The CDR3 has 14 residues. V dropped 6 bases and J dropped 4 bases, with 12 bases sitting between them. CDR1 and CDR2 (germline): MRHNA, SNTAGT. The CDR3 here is CASSRLVSTGELFF. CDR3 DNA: TGTGCCAGCAGCCGACTCGTATCCACCGGGGAGCTGTTTTTT.

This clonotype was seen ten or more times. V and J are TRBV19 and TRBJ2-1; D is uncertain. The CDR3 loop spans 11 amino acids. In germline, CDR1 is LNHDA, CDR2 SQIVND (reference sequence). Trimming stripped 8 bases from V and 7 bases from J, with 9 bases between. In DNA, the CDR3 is TGTGCCAGTTCCCGTTGGAATGAGCAGTTCTTC. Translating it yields CASSRWNEQFF.

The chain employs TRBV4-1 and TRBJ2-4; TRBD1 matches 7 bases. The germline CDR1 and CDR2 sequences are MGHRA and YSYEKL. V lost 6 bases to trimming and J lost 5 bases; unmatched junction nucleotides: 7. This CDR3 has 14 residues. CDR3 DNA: TGCGCCAGCAGAAAGAGGCAGGGGGAAAACATTCAGTACTTC. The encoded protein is CASRKRQGENIQYF.

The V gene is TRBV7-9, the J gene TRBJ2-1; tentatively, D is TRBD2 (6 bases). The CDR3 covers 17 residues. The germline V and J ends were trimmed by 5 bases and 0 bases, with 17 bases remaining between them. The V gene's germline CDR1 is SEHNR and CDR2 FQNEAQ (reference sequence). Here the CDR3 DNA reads TGTGCCAGCAGCGGCGGGACTTCAACTAGCTCCTACAATGAGCAGTTCTTC. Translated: CASSGGTSTSSYNEQFF.

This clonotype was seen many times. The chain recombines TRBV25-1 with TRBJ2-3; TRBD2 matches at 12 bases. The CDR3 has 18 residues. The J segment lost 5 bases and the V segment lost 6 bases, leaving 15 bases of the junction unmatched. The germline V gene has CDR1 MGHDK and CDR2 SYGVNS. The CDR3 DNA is TGTGCCAGCAGCGCCGTAAGGACTAGCGGGAATGTGAGAGATACGCAGTATTTT. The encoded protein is CASSAVRTSGNVRDTQYF.

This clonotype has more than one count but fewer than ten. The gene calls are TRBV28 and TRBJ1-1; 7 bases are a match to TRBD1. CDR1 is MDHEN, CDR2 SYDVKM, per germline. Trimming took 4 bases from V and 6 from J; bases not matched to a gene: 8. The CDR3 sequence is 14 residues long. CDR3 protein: CASSSGRGRAEAFF. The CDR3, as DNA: TGTGCCAGCAGTTCAGGCAGGGGGAGGGCTGAAGCTTTCTTT.

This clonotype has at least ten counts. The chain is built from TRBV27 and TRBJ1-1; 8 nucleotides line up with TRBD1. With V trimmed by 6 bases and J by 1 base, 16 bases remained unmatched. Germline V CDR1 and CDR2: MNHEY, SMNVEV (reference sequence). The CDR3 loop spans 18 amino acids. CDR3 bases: TGTGCCAGCAGACAGACAGGGGTCGGGTGGGGGGAGAACACTGAAGCTTTCTTT. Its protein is CASRQTGVGWGENTEAFF.

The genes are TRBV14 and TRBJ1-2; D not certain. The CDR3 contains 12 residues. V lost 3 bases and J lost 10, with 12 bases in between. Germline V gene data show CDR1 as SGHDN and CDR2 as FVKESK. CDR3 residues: CASSHIRDIYTF. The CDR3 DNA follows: TGTGCCAGCAGCCACATACGGGATATCTACACCTTC.

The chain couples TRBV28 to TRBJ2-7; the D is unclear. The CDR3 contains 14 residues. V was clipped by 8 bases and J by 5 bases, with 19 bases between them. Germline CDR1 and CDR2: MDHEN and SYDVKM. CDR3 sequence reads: CASAPLRPPDEQYF. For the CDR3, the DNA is TGTGCCAGCGCCCCCCTCCGACCCCCTGACGAGCAGTACTTC.

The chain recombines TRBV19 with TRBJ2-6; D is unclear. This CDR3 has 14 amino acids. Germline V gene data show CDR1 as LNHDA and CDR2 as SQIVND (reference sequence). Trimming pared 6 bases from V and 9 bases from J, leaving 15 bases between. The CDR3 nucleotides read TGTGCCAGTAGCCTACCCGGACGGAGCAACGTCCTGACTTTC. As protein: CASSLPGRSNVLTF.

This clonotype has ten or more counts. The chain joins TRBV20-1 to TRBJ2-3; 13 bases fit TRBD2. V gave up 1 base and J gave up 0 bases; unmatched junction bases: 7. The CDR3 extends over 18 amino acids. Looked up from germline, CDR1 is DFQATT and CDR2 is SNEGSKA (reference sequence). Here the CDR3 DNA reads TGCAGTGCTAGAGCCCCCTGGACTAGCGGGAGTAGCACAGATACGCAGTATTTT. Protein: CSARAPWTSGSSTDTQYF.

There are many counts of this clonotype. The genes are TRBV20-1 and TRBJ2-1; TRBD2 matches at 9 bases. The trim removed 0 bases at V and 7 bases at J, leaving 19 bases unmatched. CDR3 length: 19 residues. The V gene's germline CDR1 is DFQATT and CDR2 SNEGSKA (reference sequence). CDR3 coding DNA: TGCAGTGCTAGAGAGGCGGTGACTAGCGGCAATCGAAGGTGGAATGAGCAGTTCTTC. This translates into CSAREAVTSGNRRWNEQFF.

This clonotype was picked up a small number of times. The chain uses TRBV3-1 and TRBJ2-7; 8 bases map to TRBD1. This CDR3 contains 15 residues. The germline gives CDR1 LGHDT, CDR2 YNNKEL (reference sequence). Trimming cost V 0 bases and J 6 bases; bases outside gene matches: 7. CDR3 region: CASSQDITGGREQYF. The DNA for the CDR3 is TGTGCCAGCAGCCAAGATATCACAGGGGGACGCGAGCAGTACTTC.